The 21 T cell receptor beta chains presented below share a single source sample, sequenced in a study of T cell responses to AZD1222 COVID-19 vaccine. The protocol was immunoSEQ multiplex PCR, while the TCRdb copy is restricted to in-frame clones and leaves out a portion. The profile shows more than 85,000 clones, 88% of them singletons. This material consisted of peripheral blood, taken 28 days after the second AZD1222 dose. The receptor source for this set is an adult who received the AZD1222 COVID-19 vaccine.

The V and J genes are TRBV11-3 and TRBJ2-1; 8 nucleotides match TRBD1. The CDR3 is made up of 15 amino acids. CDR1 and CDR2 (germline): SGHNT, YENEEA. After removal of 0 bases from V and 7 bases from J, the junction contained 5 bases not matched to a gene. CDR3 sequence: CASSLEGQGGNEQFF. The CDR3 DNA reads TGTGCCAGCAGCTTAGAAGGACAGGGAGGAAATGAGCAGTTCTTC.

V usage is TRBV11-2 and J usage is TRBJ2-7, with 9 nucleotides matching TRBD1. Per the germline V gene, CDR1 is SGHAT and CDR2 is FQNNGV. The junction had 10 bases not matched to a gene; V was cut back by 5 bases and J by 2 bases. The CDR3 spans 16 residues. This chain's CDR3 is CASSGPGQGNPYEQYF. The CDR3 coding sequence is TGTGCCAGCAGCGGCCCAGGACAGGGGAACCCCTACGAGCAGTACTTC.

This clone appeared a few times. The chain is built from TRBV27 and TRBJ2-1; D is tentatively TRBD1 or TRBD2 (5 bases each). The CDR3 consists of 18 residues. Germline values: CDR1 MNHEY, CDR2 SMNVEV (reference sequence). Trimming removed 3 bases from V and 1 base from J, with 19 bases in between. Written as DNA, the CDR3 is TGTGCCAGCAGTTTCGGGACGCAAGAAGGTATTTCCTACAATGAGCAGTTCTTC. Protein: CASSFGTQEGISYNEQFF.

J is TRBJ1-6 and V is TRBV19; D is uncertain. The CDR3 runs to 14 residues. Germline V CDR1 and CDR2: LNHDA, SQIVND (reference sequence). V was clipped by 5 bases and J by 9 bases, with 14 bases between them. As DNA, the CDR3 is TGTGCCAGTAGTCCGGACCTCTGGGGTTCACCCCTCCACTTT. It is translated as CASSPDLWGSPLHF.

The J gene is TRBJ2-7, the V gene TRBV5-4, with 7 positions matching TRBD1. This CDR3 spans 15 amino acids. J lost 1 base, V lost 4 bases, and 8 bases had no gene match. Germline CDR1 is SGHNT and CDR2 is YYREEE (reference sequence). In DNA form, the CDR3 reads TGTGCCAGCAGCCCCACGGGGACAGTGTCCTACGAGCAGTACTTC. Encoded protein: CASSPTGTVSYEQYF.

The rearrangement links TRBV9 to TRBJ2-1, with TRBD2 as a possible D gene (5 bases). The CDR3 consists of 13 residues. The germline V gene has CDR1 SGDLS and CDR2 YYNGEE. Trimming took off 4 bases at V and 7 bases at J, with 12 bases between the two ends. For the CDR3, the DNA is TGTGCCAGCAGCAGAGGGCCGCTGAATGAGCAGTTCTTC. Translating gives CASSRGPLNEQFF.

CDR3 nucleotide sequence: TGTGCCAGCAGCTTAGTGGGGGGAGCGGAAAACACAGATACGCAGTATTTT. Its protein product is CASSLVGGAENTDTQYF. The chain combines TRBV7-2 with TRBJ2-3, with D perhaps matching TRBD2 (6 bases). The CDR3 runs 17 residues. Germline V CDR1 and CDR2: SGHTA, FQGNSA. Trimming removed 1 base from V and 2 bases from J, with 16 bases in between.

The V and J genes are TRBV11-3 and TRBJ1-5; D unresolved. The V and J ends lost 5 bases and 0 bases respectively, with 14 bases between them. The germline CDR1 and CDR2 sequences are SGHNT and YENEEA. The CDR3 is 16 amino acids. CDR3 coding DNA: TGTGCCAGCAGCCTTGGGAGGCCCCATAGCAATCAGCCCCAGCATTTT. As protein: CASSLGRPHSNQPQHF. Drawing the rest from reference TRBV11-3 and TRBJ1-5, the complete variable domain is EAGVVQSPRYKIIEKKQPVAFWCNPISGHNTLYWYLQNLGQGPELLIRYENEEAVDDSQLPKDRFSAERLKGVDSTLKIQPAELGDSAVYLCASSLGRPHSNQPQHFGDGTRLSIL.

This clone came up once. CDR3 in DNA: TGTGCCAGCAGTATGTCCATCCAATACGAGCAGTACTTC. This encodes CASSMSIQYEQYF. The rearrangement joins TRBV28 to TRBJ2-7; unclear D gene. V was clipped by 5 bases and J by 4 bases, with 12 bases between them. This CDR3 comprises 13 residues. Germline V lookup: CDR1 MDHEN, CDR2 SYDVKM.

The chain uses TRBV19 and TRBJ2-7; 11 bases agree with TRBD1. CDR3 length equals 15 residues. CDR1 LNHDA and CDR2 SQIVND come from the germline V gene (reference sequence). The junction had 6 bases not matched to a gene; V was cut back by 5 bases and J by 3 bases. As DNA, the CDR3 is TGTGCCAGTAGTCCCCGGGACAGGGGGGGCTACGAGCAGTACTTC. Translating it yields CASSPRDRGGYEQYF.

The gene calls are TRBV5-4 and TRBJ2-7; no definite D call. This CDR3 is 14 amino acids long. Germline CDR1 reads SGHNT; CDR2 reads YYREEE (reference sequence). V shed 0 bases and J shed 3 bases, with 10 bases lying between them. CDR3 region: CASSLDRAGYEQYF. CDR3 DNA: TGTGCCAGCAGCTTGGATAGGGCAGGCTACGAGCAGTACTTC.

This clone was observed a single time. V and J are TRBV7-9 and TRBJ2-7, with 8 bases matching TRBD2. The CDR3 covers 16 residues. J lost 1 base, V lost 0 bases, and 5 bases had no gene match. CDR1 is SEHNR, CDR2 FQNEAQ, per germline (reference sequence). In DNA form, the CDR3 reads TGTGCCAGCAGCTTAGCGTCGCGGGAGGCGTCCTACGAGCAGTACTTC. Encoded protein: CASSLASREASYEQYF.

The chain carries TRBV7-8 and TRBJ1-2; the match to TRBD1 covers 8 bases. Germline values: CDR1 SGHVS, CDR2 FQNEAQ. The V segment lost 5 bases and the J segment 3 bases; nucleotides outside the gene matches: 8. The CDR3 consists of 15 residues. The CDR3 spells CASSTGQGRYYGYTF. For the CDR3, the DNA is TGTGCCAGCAGCACCGGACAGGGAAGGTACTATGGCTACACCTTC.

The CDR3 DNA follows: TGTGCCAGCAGCCACCCTAGGGGACTAGCACAAGAGACCCAGTACTTC. Translation gives CASSHPRGLAQETQYF. V usage is TRBV3-1 (or the pseudogene TRBV3-2) and J usage is TRBJ2-5, with 9 positions matching TRBD2. The CDR3 covers 16 residues. With 3 bases clipped from V and 2 bases from J, the junction kept 7 bases outside the gene matches. CDR1 and CDR2 from the germline V gene are LGHDT and YNNKEL (reference sequence).

The rearrangement uses TRBV29-1 and TRBJ1-1; unclear D gene. Trimming took off 4 bases at V and 0 bases at J, with 6 bases between the two ends. Germline V gene lookup returns CDR1 SQVTM and CDR2 ANQGSEA. The CDR3 sequence is 12 residues long. CDR3 sequence (DNA): TGCAGCGTTGGAGGGATGAACACTGAAGCTTTCTTT. As protein: CSVGGMNTEAFF.

This clone appeared a single time. The chain employs TRBV6-5 and TRBJ1-4; D remains unclear. The CDR3 has 14 amino acids. Germline lookup yields CDR1 MNHEY and CDR2 SVGAGI. V was shortened by 5 bases and J by 8 bases, with 15 bases between the two germline ends. CDR3 sequence (DNA): TGTGCCAGCAGTCGGTCTCCATCGACGGAAAAACTGTTTTTT. It encodes CASSRSPSTEKLFF.

This chain joins TRBV10-3 and TRBJ1-6, with 10 bases identical to TRBD1. V lost 7 bases, J lost 7 bases, and 7 bases stayed unmatched. The CDR3 loop spans 15 amino acids. CDR1 is ENHRY and CDR2 is SYGVKD in the germline V gene. Written as DNA, the CDR3 is TGTGCCATCAAGGGGACAGGGGTTGGGAATTCACCCCTCCACTTT. It encodes CAIKGTGVGNSPLHF.

This chain uses TRBV19 with TRBJ1-2, with D possibly matching TRBD1 (5 bases). The CDR3 consists of 13 residues. V lost 6 bases and J lost 8, with 16 bases in between. Germline V gene data show CDR1 as LNHDA and CDR2 as SQIVND (reference sequence). The CDR3 region is CASSTGTLGGYTF. CDR3 in DNA: TGTGCCAGTAGCACCGGGACCTTAGGGGGCTACACCTTC.

The rearrangement uses TRBV30 and TRBJ2-7; TRBD1 agrees at 7 bases. V gave up 3 bases and J gave up 3 bases; unmatched junction bases: 8. Germline CDR1 GTSNPN, CDR2 SVGIG (reference sequence). The CDR3 sequence is 14 residues long. The CDR3: CAWRRQGYFYEQYF. The CDR3 nucleotides read TGTGCCTGGAGGAGACAGGGTTACTTCTACGAGCAGTACTTC.

J is TRBJ2-1 and V is TRBV13, with D unclear. The CDR3 is 12 amino acids. Germline loops: CDR1 PRHDT, CDR2 FYEKMQ (reference sequence). Trimming removed 5 bases from V and 7 bases from J, with 9 bases in between. Here the CDR3 DNA reads TGTGCCAGCAGCCGGAGAAGGAATGAGCAGTTCTTC. Protein: CASSRRRNEQFF.

The genes are TRBV3-1 (or the pseudogene TRBV3-2) and TRBJ2-1; D possibly corresponds to TRBD2 (6 bases). The germline gives CDR1 LGHDT, CDR2 YNNKEL (reference sequence). V shed 4 bases and J shed 0 bases, with 10 bases lying between them. There are 15 residues in the CDR3. The CDR3 sequence: CASSPSESSYNEQFF. CDR3 DNA: TGTGCCAGCAGCCCTAGCGAGAGCTCCTACAATGAGCAGTTCTTC.